These 22 T cell receptor beta chains were all obtained from the same sample, sequenced in a study of blood T cell repertoires in COVID-19. The method was immunoSEQ multiplex PCR; TCRdb's version includes in-frame clones alone and lacks a portion of them. The top ten hold under 6.5% of the sample, which has roughly 180,000 clones, about 85% seen once. The sequenced sample consisted of peripheral blood. The receptors derive from a woman aged 50 to 60 with COVID-19, enrolled during active disease.

In DNA, the CDR3 is TGTGCCAGCTCAGAGACTCAAGATCAGCCCCAGCATTTT. Its protein is CASSETQDQPQHF. The rearrangement joins TRBV18 to TRBJ1-5; D gene ambiguous. Germline CDR1 and CDR2: KGHSH and LQKENI. CDR3 size: 13 residues. V was trimmed by 5 bases and J by 5 bases, leaving 10 bases between them.

This CDR3 reads CASSPPGQGVRGYTF. Here the CDR3 DNA reads TGTGCCAGCAGCCCGCCAGGACAGGGGGTGAGGGGCTACACCTTC. The chain carries TRBV3-1 (or the pseudogene TRBV3-2) and TRBJ1-2; TRBD1 aligns across 10 bases. The CDR3 is 15 amino acids. V lost 4 bases and J lost 8; bases outside the gene matches: 10. From germline, CDR1 is LGHDT and CDR2 YNNKEL (reference sequence).

This chain links TRBV30 with TRBJ2-7, with unresolved D. The germline gives CDR1 GTSNPN, CDR2 SVGIG (reference sequence). V was cut by 0 bases and J by 0 bases, with 12 bases left in between. This CDR3 spans 15 amino acids. The CDR3 spells CAWSVGRPSSYEQYF. In DNA form, the CDR3 reads TGTGCCTGGAGTGTTGGCAGGCCGTCCTCCTACGAGCAGTACTTC.

This clone was detected only once. The rearrangement joins TRBV19 to TRBJ2-7; 8 bases are shared with TRBD1. The CDR3 is 15 amino acids. Germline V gene lookup returns CDR1 LNHDA and CDR2 SQIVND (reference sequence). V was pared by 6 bases and J by 1 base, with 8 bases of the junction left unmatched. The CDR3 region has the DNA TGTGCCAGTAGCCCTGGACAGGGAGGTTCCTACGAGCAGTACTTC. Protein sequence: CASSPGQGGSYEQYF. Full variable domain (missing parts from reference TRBV19 and TRBJ2-7): DGGITQSPKYLFRKEGQNVTLSCEQNLNHDAMYWYRQDPGQGLRLIYYSQIVNDFQKGDIAEGYSVSREKKESFPLTVTSAQKNPTAFYLCASSPGQGGSYEQYFGPGTRLTVT.

This clone has a single count. The chain employs TRBV7-2 and TRBJ2-3; TRBD2 agrees at 9 bases. After removal of 1 base from V and 6 bases from J, the junction contained 8 bases not matched to a gene. CDR3 length: 16 residues. Germline V gene data show CDR1 as SGHTA and CDR2 as FQGNSA. CDR3 amino acids: CASSLGGAGGLDTQYF. The CDR3 region has the DNA TGTGCCAGCAGCTTAGGTGGTGCGGGGGGGCTTGATACGCAGTATTTT.

This rearrangement joins TRBV27 to TRBJ2-1, with TRBD2 matching over 8 bases. Germline V lookup: CDR1 MNHEY, CDR2 SMNVEV (reference sequence). Unmatched junction bases numbered 12, after V lost 2 bases and J lost 9 bases. The CDR3 loop spans 16 amino acids. Here the CDR3 reads CASSLEGTSGWGEQFF. DNA for the CDR3: TGTGCCAGCAGTTTAGAGGGGACTAGTGGCTGGGGTGAGCAGTTCTTC.

DNA for the CDR3: TGTGCCAGCAGCATCGGGACAGGGGGCAATCAGCCCCAGCATTTT. It translates to CASSIGTGGNQPQHF. V gene TRBV11-2 combines with J gene TRBJ1-5; TRBD1 agrees at 10 bases. The trim removed 5 bases at V and 2 bases at J, leaving 3 bases unmatched. CDR3 length: 15 residues. The germline V gene encodes CDR1 SGHAT and CDR2 FQNNGV.

The chain carries TRBV5-5 and TRBJ1-1; TRBD1 aligns across 7 bases. Germline CDR1 and CDR2: SGHKS and YYEKEE (reference sequence). Trimming took 2 bases from V and 1 from J; bases not matched to a gene: 11. The CDR3 spans 17 residues. Here the CDR3 reads CASSLGAGGPGNTEAFF. The CDR3 DNA reads as TGTGCCAGCAGCTTAGGGGCAGGGGGGCCAGGGAACACTGAAGCTTTCTTT. Looking up the rest from reference TRBV5-5 and TRBJ1-1 gives the full variable domain: DAGVTQSPTHLIKTRGQQVTLRCSPISGHKSVSWYQQVLGQGPQFIFQYYEKEERGRGNFPDRFSARQFPNYSSELNVNALLLGDSALYLCASSLGAGGPGNTEAFFGQGTRLTVV.

The J gene is TRBJ2-7, the V gene TRBV6-6; 11 nucleotides match TRBD1. Germline loops: CDR1 MNHNY, CDR2 SVGAGI (reference sequence). This CDR3 is 14 amino acids long. V shed 6 bases and J 3 bases; nucleotides not matched to a gene: 4. In nucleotides, the CDR3 is TGTGCCAGCAGGCGGGACAGGGGGTTCTACGAGCAGTACTTC. Translation gives CASRRDRGFYEQYF.

The chain has TRBV7-8 and TRBJ2-3; the match to TRBD1 covers 9 bases. The CDR3 has 14 amino acids. V was pared by 1 base and J by 4 bases, with 0 bases of the junction left unmatched. The germline gives CDR1 SGHVS, CDR2 FQNEAQ. The CDR3 loop is CASSLGTGADTQYF. Here the CDR3 DNA reads TGTGCCAGCAGCTTAGGGACAGGGGCAGATACGCAGTATTTT.

V and J are TRBV19 and TRBJ2-7; 10 bases align to TRBD1. The CDR3 runs 14 residues. Trimming at V came to 7 bases and at J to 7 bases, leaving 10 bases not matched to a gene. Germline CDR1 and CDR2: LNHDA and SQIVND (reference sequence). The CDR3 bases are TGTGCCAGTACCACCGGGACAGGGGCTTTGGAGCAGTACTTC. Translated, it gives CASTTGTGALEQYF.

The gene calls are TRBV12-3 or TRBV12-4 and TRBJ1-1, with 8 nucleotides matching TRBD1. The CDR3 extends over 12 amino acids. The V and J ends lost 6 bases and 7 bases, in that order; junction bases with no gene match: 4. This CDR3 is CASSRDRIEAFF. For the CDR3, the DNA is TGTGCCAGCAGCCGGGACAGGATTGAAGCTTTCTTT.

V gene TRBV7-9 combines with J gene TRBJ1-5; D gene ambiguous. The CDR3 loop spans 12 amino acids. Germline V gene lookup returns CDR1 SEHNR and CDR2 FQNEAQ (reference sequence). Trimming cost V 5 bases and J 7 bases, with 9 bases left between them. The CDR3 sequence is CASSDRGQPQHF. CDR3 sequence (DNA): TGTGCCAGCAGCGACCGGGGACAGCCCCAGCATTTT.

The chain has TRBV7-8 and TRBJ1-4, with D tentatively TRBD1 (5 bases). Germline CDR1 and CDR2: SGHVS and FQNEAQ. The V end lost 5 bases, the J end lost 4 bases, and 17 bases lay between the germline ends. The CDR3 contains 16 residues. The CDR3 coding sequence is TGTGCCAGCAGCCGACGTAATCAGGGAAGTAATGAAAAACTGTTTTTT. Amino acid sequence: CASSRRNQGSNEKLFF. The full variable domain, with the rest looked up from reference TRBV7-8 and TRBJ1-4, is GAGVSQSPRYKVAKRGQDVALRCDPISGHVSLFWYQQALGQGPEFLTYFQNEAQLDKSGLPSDRFFAERPEGSVSTLKIQRTQQEDSAVYLCASSRRNQGSNEKLFFGSGTQLSVL.

DNA for the CDR3: TGTGCCAGCAGCGCCGGGACTAGCAGTGAGACCCAGTACTTC. Protein sequence: CASSAGTSSETQYF. This rearrangement joins TRBV9 to TRBJ2-5, with 9 bases fitting TRBD2. The V gene's germline CDR1 is SGDLS and CDR2 YYNGEE. The J segment lost 5 bases and the V segment lost 3 bases, leaving 5 bases of the junction unmatched. This CDR3 comprises 14 residues.

This chain connects TRBV6-5 to TRBJ2-3; 8 bases align to TRBD2. CDR3 length: 15 amino acids. V lost 6 bases and J lost 3; bases outside the gene matches: 8. Per germline, CDR1 MNHEY and CDR2 SVGAGI. CDR3 amino acids: CASSINSGETDTQYF. The CDR3 DNA reads as TGTGCCAGCAGCATAAATAGCGGGGAGACAGATACGCAGTATTTT.

The chain has TRBV29-1 and TRBJ1-4; 10 bases match TRBD1. CDR1 and CDR2 from the germline V gene are SQVTM and ANQGSEA. The CDR3 is 14 amino acids. V gave up 6 bases and J gave up 7 bases; unmatched junction bases: 8. CDR3 region: CSVGDRGGAEKLFF. In nucleotides, the CDR3 is TGCAGCGTGGGGGACAGGGGAGGGGCTGAAAAACTGTTTTTT.

The V and J genes are TRBV19 and TRBJ1-2; 7 bases agree with TRBD1. Germline V CDR1 and CDR2: LNHDA, SQIVND (reference sequence). The CDR3 sequence is 13 residues long. V was clipped by 5 bases and J by 3 bases; unmatched bases: 3. The CDR3 bases are TGTGCCAGTAGTTACCAGGGGGACTATGGCTACACCTTC. Encoded protein: CASSYQGDYGYTF.

This chain joins TRBV4-3 and TRBJ2-3; possible D gene TRBD2, 5 bases. The CDR3 has 17 residues. Per germline, CDR1 LGHNA and CDR2 YSLEER. V shed 2 bases and J shed 2 bases, with 17 bases lying between them. The CDR3 is CASSQSGPREFTDTQYF. The CDR3 DNA follows: TGCGCCAGCAGCCAAAGTGGTCCACGGGAATTCACAGATACGCAGTATTTT.

This rearrangement joins TRBV11-2 to TRBJ2-7, with 14 bases that match TRBD2. CDR1 and CDR2 (germline): SGHAT, FQNNGV. Trimming took 5 bases from V and 4 from J; bases not matched to a gene: 1. The CDR3 loop spans 14 amino acids. The CDR3 region has the DNA TGTGCCAGCAGCGGGACTAGCGGGGGTTACGAGCAGTACTTC. Translating gives CASSGTSGGYEQYF.

This rearrangement joins TRBV7-2 to TRBJ2-1, with 10 bases matching TRBD2. The CDR3 contains 16 residues. J lost 8 bases, V lost 6 bases, and 13 bases had no gene match. The germline V gene encodes CDR1 SGHTA and CDR2 FQGNSA. The CDR3 sequence: CASRPPPGLATHEQFF. The CDR3 nucleotides are TGTGCCAGCAGACCCCCGCCGGGACTAGCGACCCATGAGCAGTTCTTC.

The V and J genes are TRBV27 and TRBJ2-5, with 8 positions matching TRBD2. From germline, CDR1 is MNHEY and CDR2 SMNVEV (reference sequence). The ends lost 5 bases at V and 1 base at J; junction bases unmatched: 9. The CDR3 runs to 16 residues. CDR3 sequence reads: CASSAAGLGVQETQYF. The CDR3 bases are TGTGCCAGCAGTGCCGCGGGACTAGGCGTCCAAGAGACCCAGTACTTC.